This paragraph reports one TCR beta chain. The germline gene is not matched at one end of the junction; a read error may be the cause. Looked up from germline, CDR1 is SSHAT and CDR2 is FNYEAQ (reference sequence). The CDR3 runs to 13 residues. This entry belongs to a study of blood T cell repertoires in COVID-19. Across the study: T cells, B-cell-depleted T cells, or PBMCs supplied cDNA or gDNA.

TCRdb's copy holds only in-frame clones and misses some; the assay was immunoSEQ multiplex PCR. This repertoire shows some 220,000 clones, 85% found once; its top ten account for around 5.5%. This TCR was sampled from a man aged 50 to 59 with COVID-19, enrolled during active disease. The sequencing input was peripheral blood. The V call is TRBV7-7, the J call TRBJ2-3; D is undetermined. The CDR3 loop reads CASSLGSPDTQYF. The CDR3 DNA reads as TGTGCTAGCAGCTTAGGTAGTCCCGATACGCAGTATTTT.